Included here is one T cell receptor beta chain sequence, with context. As processed by the authors: Using reference gene primer amplification, nucleated cell counts were estimated. Sequencing was performed with immunoSEQ multiplex PCR; in TCRdb, only in-frame clones are kept and a portion is missing. V, J and clone size reflect that table, while D and trimming were determined from the DNA. Counted here are approximately 130,000 clones, 75% to 90% occurring once; the ten biggest clones make up 2% to 3%. The data are from a study of blood T cell repertoires in COVID-19. At the level of the study: Researchers got acute and convalescent COVID-19 samples from the United States, Italy and Spain. Sources were T cells, B-cell-depleted T cells, or PBMCs; the material itself was cDNA or gDNA.

The CDR3 covers 17 residues. Trimming cost V 6 bases and J 7 bases; bases outside gene matches: 16. Germline CDR1 MNHEY, CDR2 SMNVEV (reference sequence). The V gene is TRBV27, the J gene TRBJ2-2; TRBD2 matches at 8 bases. The TCR comes from a man between 50 and 59 years old with active COVID-19. Sequenced sample: peripheral blood. The CDR3 loop reads CASRKNAGTRGFGELFF. The CDR3 DNA sequence: TGTGCCAGCAGGAAGAATGCCGGGACTAGAGGATTCGGGGAGCTGTTTTTT.